The clone carrying this T cell receptor (beta chain) showed up many times. Trimming removed 6 bases from V and 7 bases from J, with 15 bases in between. This CDR3 has 13 residues. Germline V gene data show CDR1 as SNHLY and CDR2 as FYNNEI. Source study methods: Reference gene primers were amplified, and this amplification served to estimate nucleated cell counts. Here immunoSEQ multiplex PCR was the method, and the copy in TCRdb shows in-frame clones only, minus some. V and J calls and clone size come straight from that table; D and trimming were deduced from the DNA. The sample includes 250,000 to 300,000 clones, approximately 90% of them seen just once. The sample comes from a study of blood T cell repertoires in COVID-19. Study in general: Spain, Italy and the United States supplied samples that represented acute and convalescent COVID-19. Sample material is recorded as cDNA or gDNA derived from T cells, B-cell-depleted T cells, or PBMCs.

The TCR was taken from a woman aged 50 to 60 who had recovered from COVID-19. Input material: peripheral blood. The genes are TRBV2 and TRBJ1-1; a possible D gene is TRBD1 (6 bases). CDR3 coding DNA: TGTGCCAGCAGAGCCGGACAGCCTGATGAAGCTTTCTTT. Translating it yields CASRAGQPDEAFF. Filled out from reference TRBV2 and TRBJ1-1, the complete variable domain reads EPEVTQTPSHQVTQMGQEVILRCVPISNHLYFYWYRQILGQKVEFLVSFYNNEISEKSEIFDDQFSVERPDGSNFTLKIRSTKLEDSAMYFCASRAGQPDEAFFGQGTRLTVV.